Listed below are T cell receptor beta chains from one sample, sequenced in a study of shared T cell receptors in the human thymus. This table comes from immunoSEQ multiplex PCR, and its TCRdb copy is limited to in-frame clones, with some not included. The repertoire has some 640,000 clones, around 87% of them found once; the top ten carry about 0.0094%. This sample also appeared in a second study, on human thymus T cells.

Input material: thymocytes. Receptor source: a boy younger than two with a congenital heart defect. CDR3s leave out the opening cysteine and the closing phenylalanine or tryptophan.

v_call cdr3_aa
TRBV9 ASSVGGGAHEQY
TRBV5-1 ASSVTGPDRYGYT
TRBV5-3 ARSSKRLAHHEQY
TRBV7-4 ASSLGAPDPAGGGFEQY
TRBV6-1 ASSEGPWETQY
TRBV28 ASSSHPAGGY
TRBV29-1 SVEDSPGTYEQY
TRBV4-3 ASSTSGLAGGIDTQY
TRBV9 ASTPELAEPYNEQF
TRBV27 ASSSQRGSSYEQY
TRBV4-1 ASSQVRTGINMNTEAF
TRBV5-6 ASSWTSGGKTGELF
TRBV2 SGGQGPWGYT
TRBV30 AWSTKTERSTTNEKLF
TRBV6-5 ATAGGSSYNEQF
TRBV7-3 ASSVRGSTDTQY
TRBV6-1 ASSVHSNQPQH
TRBV29-1 SVEGTGGFNYGYT
TRBV5-1 ASSLGVETSGQDTDTQY
TRBV28 ASRHFLTGTPNTEAF
TRBV20-1 SVTSRETQY
TRBV7-9 ASSFEGGGLAEAQETQY
TRBV6-1 ASSEDSLEQY
TRBV18 ASSPPGQGKIYEQY
TRBV9 ASSRGPGQGLNTEAF
TRBV2 ASMSAQRGAYEQY
TRBV5-1 ASSFWSGGRELF
TRBV7-9 ASSWDNSYEQY
TRBV4-2 ASSQLGQSNYGYT
TRBV27 ASSLYPYYEQY
TRBV11-2 ASSPPDRRNTEAF
TRBV19 ASSIPGDSRTEAF
TRBV9 ASSARGEDSYEQY
TRBV28 ASSLSLPWRGLRQPQH
TRBV28 ASSKGPRYQPQH
TRBV28 ASRGGAGRSRRAKNIQY
TRBV23-1 AKGRGRKLEAF
TRBV5-8 ASSPRPGTGVFNEQY
TRBV7-6 ASNSFSGALGSPGGETQY
TRBV29-1 SARSSGRPTQY
TRBV30 AWSLQTGIGRDSPLH
TRBV27 ASSLSGDEQY
TRBV30 AWSPPHRVLWWPYYEQY
TRBV27 ASSTGQGHYNEQF
TRBV19 ASTPTSSYNEQF
TRBV7-4 ASSLSDEAF
TRBV28 ASSFRQTGQGTEAF
TRBV18 ASSPSAGVNTEAF
TRBV4-3 ASSPREEPPNYGYT
TRBV4-3 ASSQVVSTDTQY
TRBV18 ASSTPQGAGRETQY
TRBV27 ASSLLGGSYYEQY
TRBV27 ASRLTGGAEAF
TRBV14 ASSHVDGGREETQY
TRBV29-1 SVEMKRTVQGAF